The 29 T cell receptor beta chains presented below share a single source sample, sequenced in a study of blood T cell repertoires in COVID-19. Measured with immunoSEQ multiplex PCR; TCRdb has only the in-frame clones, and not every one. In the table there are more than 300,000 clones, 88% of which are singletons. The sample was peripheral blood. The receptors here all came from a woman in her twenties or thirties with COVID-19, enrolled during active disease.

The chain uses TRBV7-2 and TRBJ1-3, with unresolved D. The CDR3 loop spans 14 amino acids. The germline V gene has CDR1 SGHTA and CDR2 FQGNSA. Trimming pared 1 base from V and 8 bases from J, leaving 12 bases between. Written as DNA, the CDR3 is TGTGCCAGCAGCTTAGGTGGCCGCGCGGACACCATATATTTT. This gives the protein CASSLGGRADTIYF.

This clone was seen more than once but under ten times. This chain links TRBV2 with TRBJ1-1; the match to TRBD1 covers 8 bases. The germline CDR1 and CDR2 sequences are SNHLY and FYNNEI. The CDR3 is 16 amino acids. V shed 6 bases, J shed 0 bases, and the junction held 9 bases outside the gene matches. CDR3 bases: TGTGCCAGCAGGGACAGGGTCTTCTCCATGAACACTGAAGCTTTCTTT. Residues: CASRDRVFSMNTEAFF. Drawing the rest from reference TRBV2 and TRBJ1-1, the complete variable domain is EPEVTQTPSHQVTQMGQEVILRCVPISNHLYFYWYRQILGQKVEFLVSFYNNEISEKSEIFDDQFSVERPDGSNFTLKIRSTKLEDSAMYFCASRDRVFSMNTEAFFGQGTRLTVV.

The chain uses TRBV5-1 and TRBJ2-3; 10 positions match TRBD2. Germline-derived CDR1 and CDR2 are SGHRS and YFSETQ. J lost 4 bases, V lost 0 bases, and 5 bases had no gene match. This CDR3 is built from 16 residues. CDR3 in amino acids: CASSLGSGGAADTQYF. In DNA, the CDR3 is TGCGCCAGCAGCTTGGGCAGCGGGGGGGCCGCAGATACGCAGTATTTT.

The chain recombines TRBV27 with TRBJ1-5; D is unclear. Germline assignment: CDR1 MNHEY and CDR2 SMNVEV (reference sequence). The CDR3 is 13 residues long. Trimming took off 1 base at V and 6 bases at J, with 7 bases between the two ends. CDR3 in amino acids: CASSLLYGQPQHF. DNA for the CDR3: TGTGCCAGCAGTTTATTGTACGGTCAGCCCCAGCATTTT.

CDR3: CASSLAGTMEYF. CDR3 DNA sequence: TGTGCCAGCAGTTTAGCCGGGACTATGGAGTATTTT. This rearrangement joins TRBV28 to TRBJ2-3, with 7 bases matching TRBD2. Germline values: CDR1 MDHEN, CDR2 SYDVKM. J gave up 13 bases and V 2 bases, and 6 bases lay outside the gene matches. The CDR3 covers 12 residues.

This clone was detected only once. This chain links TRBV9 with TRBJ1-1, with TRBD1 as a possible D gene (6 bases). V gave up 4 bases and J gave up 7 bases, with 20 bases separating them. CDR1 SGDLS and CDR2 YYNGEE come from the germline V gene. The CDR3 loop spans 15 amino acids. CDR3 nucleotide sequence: TGTGCCAGCAGCCCTCAGGGACAATTGGTCAATGAAGCTTTCTTT. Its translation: CASSPQGQLVNEAFF.

The DNA of the CDR3 is TGTGCCAGCAGCTCGACACCCATGAACACTGAAGCTTTCTTT. It translates to CASSSTPMNTEAFF. This sequence joins TRBV7-9 and TRBJ1-1; D not certain. Germline CDR1 and CDR2: SEHNR and FQNEAQ (reference sequence). V lost 4 bases and J lost 0, with 9 bases in between. The CDR3 contains 14 residues.

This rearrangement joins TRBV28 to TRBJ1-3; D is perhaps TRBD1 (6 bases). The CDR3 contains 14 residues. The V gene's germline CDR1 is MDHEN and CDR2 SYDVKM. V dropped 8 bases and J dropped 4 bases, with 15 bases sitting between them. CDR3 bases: TGTGCCAGCCATCGGGACACCCGAGGAAACACCATATATTTT. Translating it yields CASHRDTRGNTIYF.

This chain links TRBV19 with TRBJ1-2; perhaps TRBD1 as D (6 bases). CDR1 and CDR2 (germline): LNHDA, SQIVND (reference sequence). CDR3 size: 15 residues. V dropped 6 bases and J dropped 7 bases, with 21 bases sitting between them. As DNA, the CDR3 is TGTGCCAGTAGGAACCCGGGACATGCTTCTAGTGGCTACACCTTC. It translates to CASRNPGHASSGYTF.

CDR3 residues: CASSSETQYF. CDR3 coding DNA: TGTGCCAGCAGTTCGGAGACCCAGTACTTC. The rearrangement uses TRBV6-5 and TRBJ2-5, with D hard to call. Per the germline V gene, CDR1 is MNHEY and CDR2 is SVGAGI. V was trimmed by 4 bases and J by 5 bases, leaving 2 bases between them. The CDR3 is made up of 10 amino acids.

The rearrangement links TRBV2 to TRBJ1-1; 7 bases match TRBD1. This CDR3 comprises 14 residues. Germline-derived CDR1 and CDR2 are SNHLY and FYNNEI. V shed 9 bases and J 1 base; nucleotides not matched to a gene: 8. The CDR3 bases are TGTGCCAGACAGGGGCCGTCGGGGAACACTGAAGCTTTCTTT. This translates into CARQGPSGNTEAFF.

This chain's CDR3 is CASSLDVWQSAFF. The CDR3 DNA is TGTGCCAGCAGCTTAGATGTTTGGCAATCAGCTTTCTTT. This chain joins TRBV7-9 and TRBJ1-1; no definite D call. This CDR3 contains 13 residues. Germline CDR1 is SEHNR and CDR2 is FQNEAQ (reference sequence). Trimming shortened V by 1 base and J by 10 bases, and 13 bases separated the two germline ends.

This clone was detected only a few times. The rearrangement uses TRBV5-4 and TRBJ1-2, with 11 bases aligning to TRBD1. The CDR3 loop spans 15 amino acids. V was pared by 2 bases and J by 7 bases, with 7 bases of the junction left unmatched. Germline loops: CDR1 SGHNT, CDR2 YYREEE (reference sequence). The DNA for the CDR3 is TGTGCCAGCAGCTTACCGGGACAGGGGGGGATTGGCTACACCTTC. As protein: CASSLPGQGGIGYTF.

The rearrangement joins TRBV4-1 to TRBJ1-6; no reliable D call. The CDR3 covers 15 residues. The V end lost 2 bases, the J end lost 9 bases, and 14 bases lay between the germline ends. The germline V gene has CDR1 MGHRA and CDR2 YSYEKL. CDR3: CASSQLVSLISPLHF. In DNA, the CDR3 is TGCGCCAGCAGCCAACTAGTGTCCTTAATTTCACCCCTCCACTTT.

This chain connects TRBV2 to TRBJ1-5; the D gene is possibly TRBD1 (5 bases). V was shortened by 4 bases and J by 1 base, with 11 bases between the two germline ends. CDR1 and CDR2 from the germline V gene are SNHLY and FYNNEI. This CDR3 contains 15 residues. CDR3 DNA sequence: TGTGCCAGCAGTGCCCTAGGGGCAAGCAATCAGCCCCAGCATTTT. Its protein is CASSALGASNQPQHF.

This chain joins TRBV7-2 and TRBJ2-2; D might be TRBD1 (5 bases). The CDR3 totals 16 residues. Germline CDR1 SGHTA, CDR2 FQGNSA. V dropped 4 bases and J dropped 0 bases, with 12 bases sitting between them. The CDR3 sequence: CASSSRVGANTGELFF. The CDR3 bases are TGTGCCAGCAGCTCCAGGGTCGGTGCGAACACCGGGGAGCTGTTTTTT.

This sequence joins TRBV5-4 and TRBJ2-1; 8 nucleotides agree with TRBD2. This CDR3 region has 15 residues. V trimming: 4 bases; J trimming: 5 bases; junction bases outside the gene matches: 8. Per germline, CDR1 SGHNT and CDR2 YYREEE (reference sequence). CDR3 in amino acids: CASSVPGGNNNEQFF. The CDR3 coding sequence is TGTGCCAGCAGCGTCCCGGGAGGGAATAACAATGAGCAGTTCTTC. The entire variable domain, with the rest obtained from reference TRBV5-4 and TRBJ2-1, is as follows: ETGVTQSPTHLIKTRGQQVTLRCSSQSGHNTVSWYQQALGQGPQFIFQYYREEENGRGNFPPRFSGLQFPNYSSELNVNALELDDSALYLCASSVPGGNNNEQFFGPGTRLTVL.

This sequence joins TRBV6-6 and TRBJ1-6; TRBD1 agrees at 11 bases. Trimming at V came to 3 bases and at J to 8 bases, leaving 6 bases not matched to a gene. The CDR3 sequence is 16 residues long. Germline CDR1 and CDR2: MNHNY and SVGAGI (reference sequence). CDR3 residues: CASSYVWGQGDSPLHF. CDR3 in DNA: TGTGCCAGCAGTTATGTCTGGGGACAGGGGGATTCACCCCTCCACTTT.

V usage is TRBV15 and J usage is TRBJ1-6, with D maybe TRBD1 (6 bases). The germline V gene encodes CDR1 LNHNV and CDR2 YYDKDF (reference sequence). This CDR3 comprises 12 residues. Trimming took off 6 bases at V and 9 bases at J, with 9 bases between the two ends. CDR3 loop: CATSTGSSPLHF. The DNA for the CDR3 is TGTGCCACCAGTACAGGGAGTTCACCCCTCCACTTT.

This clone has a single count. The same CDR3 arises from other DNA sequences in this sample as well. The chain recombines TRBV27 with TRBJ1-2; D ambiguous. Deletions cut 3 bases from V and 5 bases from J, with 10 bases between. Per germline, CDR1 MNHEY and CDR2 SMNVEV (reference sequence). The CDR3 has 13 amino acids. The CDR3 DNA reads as TGTGCCAGCAGTTTCCGAGGAGGATATGGCTACACCTTC. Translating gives CASSFRGGYGYTF.

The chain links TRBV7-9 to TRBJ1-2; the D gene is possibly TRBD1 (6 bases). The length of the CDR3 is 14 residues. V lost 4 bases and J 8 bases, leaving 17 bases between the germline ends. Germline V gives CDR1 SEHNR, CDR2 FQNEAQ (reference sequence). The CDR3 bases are TGTGCCAGCAGCTCAAAGGGGACATCGGACGGCTACACCTTC. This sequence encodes CASSSKGTSDGYTF.

The CDR3 reads CASSILGQGMYYNSPLHF. CDR3 DNA sequence: TGTGCCAGTAGTATTCTCGGACAGGGAATGTACTATAATTCACCCCTCCACTTT. V gene TRBV19 combines with J gene TRBJ1-6, with 8 bases aligning to TRBD1. Trimming cost V 3 bases and J 3 bases; bases outside gene matches: 10. Germline lookup yields CDR1 LNHDA and CDR2 SQIVND (reference sequence). The CDR3 is 18 amino acids.

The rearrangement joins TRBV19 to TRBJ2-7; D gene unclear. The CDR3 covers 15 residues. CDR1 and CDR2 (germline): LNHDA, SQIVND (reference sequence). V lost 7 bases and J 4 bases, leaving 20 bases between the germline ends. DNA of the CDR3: TGTGCCAGTACCCTGATGGTAGTCAGACTGTACGAGCAGTACTTC. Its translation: CASTLMVVRLYEQYF. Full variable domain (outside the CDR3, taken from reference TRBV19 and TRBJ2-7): DGGITQSPKYLFRKEGQNVTLSCEQNLNHDAMYWYRQDPGQGLRLIYYSQIVNDFQKGDIAEGYSVSREKKESFPLTVTSAQKNPTAFYLCASTLMVVRLYEQYFGPGTRLTVT.

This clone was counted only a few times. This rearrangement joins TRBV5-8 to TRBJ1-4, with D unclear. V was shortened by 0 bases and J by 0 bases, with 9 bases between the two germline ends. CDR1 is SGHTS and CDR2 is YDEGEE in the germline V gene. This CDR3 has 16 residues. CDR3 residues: CASSLGTLTTNEKLFF. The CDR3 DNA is TGTGCCAGCAGCTTGGGGACTCTCACAACTAATGAAAAACTGTTTTTT.

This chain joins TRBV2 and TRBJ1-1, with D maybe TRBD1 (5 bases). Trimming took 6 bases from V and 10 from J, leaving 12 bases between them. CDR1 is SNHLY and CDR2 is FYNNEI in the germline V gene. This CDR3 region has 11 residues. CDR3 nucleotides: TGTGCCAGCAGGAGCAGGGTTGGAGCTTTCTTT. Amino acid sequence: CASRSRVGAFF.

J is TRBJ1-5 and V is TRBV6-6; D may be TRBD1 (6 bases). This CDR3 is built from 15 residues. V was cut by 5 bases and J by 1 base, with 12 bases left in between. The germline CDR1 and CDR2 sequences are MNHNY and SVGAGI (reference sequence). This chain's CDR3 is CASSSSDRSNQPQHF. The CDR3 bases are TGTGCCAGCAGTAGCTCGGACAGAAGCAATCAGCCCCAGCATTTT.

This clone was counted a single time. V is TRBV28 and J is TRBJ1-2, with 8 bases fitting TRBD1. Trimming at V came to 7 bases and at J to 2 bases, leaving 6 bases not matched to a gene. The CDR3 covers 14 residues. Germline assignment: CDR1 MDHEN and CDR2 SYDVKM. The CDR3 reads CASIPGGLNYGYTF. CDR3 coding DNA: TGTGCCAGCATCCCAGGGGGCCTCAACTATGGCTACACCTTC.

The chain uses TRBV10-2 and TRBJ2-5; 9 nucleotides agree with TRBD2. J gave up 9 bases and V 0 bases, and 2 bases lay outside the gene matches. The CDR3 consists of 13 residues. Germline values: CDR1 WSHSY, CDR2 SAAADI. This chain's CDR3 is CASSESAGGPQYF. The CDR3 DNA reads TGCGCCAGCAGTGAGTCGGCGGGGGGGCCCCAGTACTTC.

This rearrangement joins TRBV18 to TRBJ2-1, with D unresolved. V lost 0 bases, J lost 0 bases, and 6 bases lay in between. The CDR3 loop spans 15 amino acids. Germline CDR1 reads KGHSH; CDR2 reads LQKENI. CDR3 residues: CASSPPSFSYNEQFF. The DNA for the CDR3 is TGTGCCAGCTCACCACCTAGCTTCTCCTACAATGAGCAGTTCTTC.